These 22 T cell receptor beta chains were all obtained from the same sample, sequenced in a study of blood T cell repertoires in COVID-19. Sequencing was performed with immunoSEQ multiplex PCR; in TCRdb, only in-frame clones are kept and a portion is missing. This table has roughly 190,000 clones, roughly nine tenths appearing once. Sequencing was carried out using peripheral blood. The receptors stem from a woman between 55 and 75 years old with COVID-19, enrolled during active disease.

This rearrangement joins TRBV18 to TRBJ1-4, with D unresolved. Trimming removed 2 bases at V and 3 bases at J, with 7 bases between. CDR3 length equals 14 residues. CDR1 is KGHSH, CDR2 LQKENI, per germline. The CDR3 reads CASSPRRANEKLFF. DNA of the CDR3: TGTGCCAGCTCACCAAGGAGGGCTAATGAAAAACTGTTTTTT.

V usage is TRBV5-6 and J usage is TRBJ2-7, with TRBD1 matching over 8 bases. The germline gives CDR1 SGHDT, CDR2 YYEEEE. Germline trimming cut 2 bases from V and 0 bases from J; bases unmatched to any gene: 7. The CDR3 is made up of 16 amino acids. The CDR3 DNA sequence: TGTGCCAGCAGCTTTAGGGGACAGGCGAGCTCCTACGAGCAGTACTTC. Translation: CASSFRGQASSYEQYF.

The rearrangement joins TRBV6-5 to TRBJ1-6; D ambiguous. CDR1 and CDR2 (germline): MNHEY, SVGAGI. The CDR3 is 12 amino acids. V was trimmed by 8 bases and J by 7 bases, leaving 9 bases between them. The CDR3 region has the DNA TGTGCCAGCTTACAGTCCAATTCACCCCTCCACTTT. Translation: CASLQSNSPLHF.

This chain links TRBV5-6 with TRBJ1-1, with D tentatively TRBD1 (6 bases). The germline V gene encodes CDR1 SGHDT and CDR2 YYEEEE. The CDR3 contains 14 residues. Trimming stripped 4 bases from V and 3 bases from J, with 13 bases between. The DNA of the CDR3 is TGTGCCAGCAGCCCACAGGGTATCGACACTGAAGCTTTCTTT. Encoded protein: CASSPQGIDTEAFF.

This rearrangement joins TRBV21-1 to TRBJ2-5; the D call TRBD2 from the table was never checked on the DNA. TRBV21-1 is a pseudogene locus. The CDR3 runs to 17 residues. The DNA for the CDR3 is TGTGCCAGCAGCTCCCTCGGGACTAGCGGGAGGGGAGAGACCCAGTACTTC. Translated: CASSSLGTSGRGETQYF.

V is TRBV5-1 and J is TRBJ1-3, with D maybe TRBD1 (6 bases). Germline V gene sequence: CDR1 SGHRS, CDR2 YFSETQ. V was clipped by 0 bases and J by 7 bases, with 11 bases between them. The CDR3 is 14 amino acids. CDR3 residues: CASSLDAGENTIYF. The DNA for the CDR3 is TGCGCCAGCAGCTTGGATGCAGGGGAGAACACCATATATTTT.

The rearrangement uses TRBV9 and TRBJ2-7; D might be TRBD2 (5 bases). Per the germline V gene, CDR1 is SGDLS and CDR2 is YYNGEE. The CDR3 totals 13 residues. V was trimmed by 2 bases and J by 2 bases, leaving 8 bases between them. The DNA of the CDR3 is TGTGCCAGCAGCGTCTCCGGGACCTACGAGCAGTACTTC. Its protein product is CASSVSGTYEQYF.

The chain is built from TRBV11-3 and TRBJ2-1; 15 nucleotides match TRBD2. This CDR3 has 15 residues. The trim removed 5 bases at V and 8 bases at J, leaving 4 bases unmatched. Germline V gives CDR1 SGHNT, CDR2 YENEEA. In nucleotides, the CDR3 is TGTGCCAGCAGCGGACTAGCGGGAGGGCTTTATGAGCAGTTCTTC. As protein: CASSGLAGGLYEQFF.

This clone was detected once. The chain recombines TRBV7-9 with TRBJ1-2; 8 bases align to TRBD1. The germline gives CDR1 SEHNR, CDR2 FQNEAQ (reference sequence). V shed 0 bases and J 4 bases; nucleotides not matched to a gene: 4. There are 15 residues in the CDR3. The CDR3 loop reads CASSLAGTGAYGYTF. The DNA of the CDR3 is TGTGCCAGCAGCTTAGCGGGGACAGGCGCCTATGGCTACACCTTC.

CDR3 sequence (DNA): TGTGCCAGCAGTTACTCTGGGGGAGGGCCCTACGAGCAGTACTTC. The encoded protein is CASSYSGGGPYEQYF. The chain carries TRBV6-5 and TRBJ2-7, with 7 bases aligning to TRBD2. The CDR3 totals 15 residues. CDR1 is MNHEY, CDR2 SVGAGI, per germline. V shed 0 bases and J 2 bases; nucleotides not matched to a gene: 4.

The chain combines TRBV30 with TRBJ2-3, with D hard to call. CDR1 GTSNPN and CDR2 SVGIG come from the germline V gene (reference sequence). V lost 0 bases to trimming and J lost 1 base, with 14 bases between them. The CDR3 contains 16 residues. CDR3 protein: CAWSVWSGMGTDTQYF. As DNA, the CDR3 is TGTGCCTGGAGTGTATGGTCAGGAATGGGCACAGATACGCAGTATTTT.

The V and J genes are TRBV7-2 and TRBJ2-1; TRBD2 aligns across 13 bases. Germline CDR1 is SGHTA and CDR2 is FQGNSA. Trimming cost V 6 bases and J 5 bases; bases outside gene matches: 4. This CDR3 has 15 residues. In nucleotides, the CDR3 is TGTGCCAGCAGACGGACTAGCGGGAGTAACAATGAGCAGTTCTTC. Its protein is CASRRTSGSNNEQFF.

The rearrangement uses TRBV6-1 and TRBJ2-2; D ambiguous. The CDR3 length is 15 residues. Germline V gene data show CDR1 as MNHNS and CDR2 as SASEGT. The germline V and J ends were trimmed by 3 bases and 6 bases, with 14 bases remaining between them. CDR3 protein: CASSDPLGGPGELFF. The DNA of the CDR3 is TGTGCCAGCAGTGATCCCCTCGGTGGGCCCGGGGAGCTGTTTTTT.

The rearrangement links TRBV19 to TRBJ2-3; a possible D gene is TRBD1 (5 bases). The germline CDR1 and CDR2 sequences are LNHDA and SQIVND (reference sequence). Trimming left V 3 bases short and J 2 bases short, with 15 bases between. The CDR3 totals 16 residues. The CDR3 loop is CASSMAQGLYTDTQYF. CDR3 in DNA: TGTGCCAGTAGTATGGCGCAGGGCCTATACACAGATACGCAGTATTTT. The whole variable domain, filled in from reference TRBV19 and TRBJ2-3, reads DGGITQSPKYLFRKEGQNVTLSCEQNLNHDAMYWYRQDPGQGLRLIYYSQIVNDFQKGDIAEGYSVSREKKESFPLTVTSAQKNPTAFYLCASSMAQGLYTDTQYFGPGTRLTVL.

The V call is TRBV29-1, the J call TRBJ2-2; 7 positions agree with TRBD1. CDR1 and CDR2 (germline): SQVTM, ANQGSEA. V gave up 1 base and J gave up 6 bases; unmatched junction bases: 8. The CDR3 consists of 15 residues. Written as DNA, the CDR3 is TGCAGCGTTGAAGTCCCGACAGGGTATCCCGGGGAGCTGTTTTTT. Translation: CSVEVPTGYPGELFF.

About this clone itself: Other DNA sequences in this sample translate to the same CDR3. The CDR3 DNA reads as TGTGCCAGTAGTGCCAGCTCCTACGAGCAGTACTTC. This translates into CASSASSYEQYF. This rearrangement joins TRBV19 to TRBJ2-7; D gene ambiguous. Between the trimmed V and J ends, which lost 5 bases and 0 bases, there was a span of 5 bases. Germline CDR1 is LNHDA and CDR2 is SQIVND (reference sequence). The CDR3 runs to 12 residues.

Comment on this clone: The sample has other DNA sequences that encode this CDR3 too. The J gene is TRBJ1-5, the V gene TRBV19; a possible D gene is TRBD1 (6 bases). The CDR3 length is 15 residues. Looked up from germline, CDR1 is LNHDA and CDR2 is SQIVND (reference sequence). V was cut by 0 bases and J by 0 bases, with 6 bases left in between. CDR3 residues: CASSIDRGSNQPQHF. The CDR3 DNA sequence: TGTGCCAGTAGTATAGACAGGGGTAGCAATCAGCCCCAGCATTTT. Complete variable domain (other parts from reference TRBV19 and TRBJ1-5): DGGITQSPKYLFRKEGQNVTLSCEQNLNHDAMYWYRQDPGQGLRLIYYSQIVNDFQKGDIAEGYSVSREKKESFPLTVTSAQKNPTAFYLCASSIDRGSNQPQHFGDGTRLSIL.

The CDR3 here is CASRDPGQNYGYTF. The CDR3 bases are TGTGCCAGCAGAGACCCGGGACAGAACTATGGCTACACCTTC. The chain links TRBV6-5 to TRBJ1-2, with 7 positions matching TRBD1. The CDR3 is made up of 14 amino acids. J lost 2 bases, V lost 6 bases, and 6 bases had no gene match. Germline values: CDR1 MNHEY, CDR2 SVGAGI.

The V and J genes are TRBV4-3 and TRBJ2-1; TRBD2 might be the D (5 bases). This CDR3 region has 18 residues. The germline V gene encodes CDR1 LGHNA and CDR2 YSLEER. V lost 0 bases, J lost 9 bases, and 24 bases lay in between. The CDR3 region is CASSQDRGLGGIGGEQFF. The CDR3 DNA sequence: TGCGCCAGCAGCCAAGATCGAGGGCTGGGCGGAATAGGTGGTGAGCAGTTCTTC.

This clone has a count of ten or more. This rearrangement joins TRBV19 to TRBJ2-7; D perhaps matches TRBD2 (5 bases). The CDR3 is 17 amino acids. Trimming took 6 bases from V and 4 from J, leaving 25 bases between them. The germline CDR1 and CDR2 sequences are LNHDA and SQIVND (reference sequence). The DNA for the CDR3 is TGTGCCAGTAGGCGCTCCCTCTTCGGTGGACTTCGGTACGAGCAGTACTTC. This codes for CASRRSLFGGLRYEQYF.

CDR3 DNA sequence: TGCGCCAGCAGCCTGGATGGACAGAAAAATCAGCCCCAGCATTTT. Translation: CASSLDGQKNQPQHF. The chain carries TRBV5-1 and TRBJ1-5; D possibly corresponds to TRBD1 (6 bases). Trimming took 4 bases from V and 4 from J, leaving 15 bases between them. CDR1 is SGHRS and CDR2 is YFSETQ in the germline V gene. The CDR3 contains 15 residues.

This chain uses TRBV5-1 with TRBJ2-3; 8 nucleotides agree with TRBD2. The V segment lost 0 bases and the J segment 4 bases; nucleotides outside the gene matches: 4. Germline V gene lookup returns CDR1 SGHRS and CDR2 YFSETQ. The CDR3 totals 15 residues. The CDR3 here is CASSLVGRAPDTQYF. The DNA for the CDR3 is TGCGCCAGCAGCTTGGTCGGGAGGGCCCCAGATACGCAGTATTTT.